The source of this T cell receptor (beta chain) is a study of PD-L1 blockade in urothelial cancer (dated by TCRdb to about 2017). Some background on the complete study: All patients started therapy in about 2014 and received atezolizumab 1,200 mg intravenously every 3 weeks. About nine tenths of the roughly 29 patients were identified as males with urothelial cancer of bladder origin, and a prior smoking history was reported by 18 of 29 patients. Patients had an ECOG performance status of 0 or 1 and had received between 0 and 3 prior chemotherapy regimens. Blood samples were analyzed at 3 weeks after treatment start (second dose) and at 6 weeks after treatment start. Blood samples gave median yields of approximately 130,000 T cells and 65,000 to 85,000 unique TCRs, along with a median clonality of about 0.084. An exploratory multi-omic analysis was conducted of the somatic, immune and clinical correlates of response to PD-L1 blockade with atezolizumab in urothelial cancer. Pretreatment tumor samples, along with matched peripheral blood collected serially before and after atezolizumab treatment, underwent TCR sequencing. Durable clinical benefit was defined as progression-free survival longer than 6 months, and TCR features were also tested against progression-free and overall survival. In the same patients who had TCR sequencing, pretreatment tumors also underwent whole exome sequencing and RNA sequencing. Durable clinical benefit was achieved by nine patients and was not achieved by 20 patients. Under 30 patients had pretreatment blood TCR-seq, some 24 had at least one posttreatment blood collection, and some 24 had tumor TCR-seq. Broader findings and caveats from the paper: Improved progression-free and overall survival was found to be associated with pretreatment peripheral blood TCR clonality below the median. Patients with durable benefit showed greater expansion of tumor-associated TCR clones in peripheral blood 3 weeks after starting treatment (n ≈ 21, p = 0.022). Because the sample size was small (n ≈ 27) and many exploratory analyses were performed, the results are intended to be hypothesis-generating.

Synthetic TCR analog templates were spiked into each PCR so that absolute template abundance could be estimated from read counts. TCRbeta CDR3 regions were amplified from genomic DNA with bias-controlled V and J gene primers using the immunoSEQ assay. Sequencing of rearranged TCRbeta segments was done at approximately 20X coverage. The authors' analysis ran thus. Sequencing errors were corrected by clustering, and CDR3s were annotated against IMGT so that V, D and J genes could be assigned. Downstream analyses used only productive TCRbeta rearrangements and left out out-of-frame or stop-codon sequences. To compute clonality, Shannon entropy was normalized by the log of the number of unique productive sequences and then subtracted from one. Clones differing between time points or between blood and tumor were identified by Fisher's exact test with Benjamini-Hochberg correction at adjusted p below 0.01. TCRdb carries this immuneACCESS record with in-frame sequences only. Its versions omit some clonotypes, under half of them owing to an unresolved V gene in the studies checked, with the rest unexplained. D and trimming were read from the DNA, whereas the V and J calls and clone size are those reported in that table. Across this sample there are 65,000 to 90,000 clones, with roughly 84% seen only once. The ten largest make up around a tenth of the sample.

As for this clone: No antigen is known for it. No clone much larger than this one lies a single base away; base qualities are absent.

For CDR1 and CDR2, the germline V gene lists SGHRS and YFSETQ. The CDR3 contains 19 residues, cysteine and phenylalanine counted. Left in the record is the CDR3 DNA by itself, 57 bases read in frame from the first base. Cut back by 6 bases and 3 bases, the V and J ends lie 29 bases apart. Per the publication, the time point label means: pretreatment peripheral blood. A total of 25 to 35 patients with locally advanced or metastatic urothelial carcinoma, treated at Memorial Sloan Kettering on a trial protocol, made up the cohort. Peripheral blood mononuclear cells were collected pretreatment and during treatment, with between 1 and 8 total time points obtained per patient. The Qiagen DNeasy Blood extraction kit was used to purify genomic DNA from total PBMCs and tumor samples. PBMCs were collected pretreatment and during treatment, and were isolated and stored as previously described.

The clonotype originates from a woman aged 70 to 79 with urothelial cancer. The sample consisted of PBMCs, taken around atezolizumab (anti-PD-L1) treatment. Recombination connected TRBV5-1 to TRBJ2-3; the D gene assignment is ambiguous. This receptor carries the CDR3 CASTKKGAGELFGTDTQYF. In nucleotide form, the sequence is TGCGCCAGCACCAAAAAAGGTGCAGGCGAGTTATTTGGGACAGATACGCAGTATTTT.